This TCR beta chain was identified during a study of cytomegalovirus exposure and HLA in healthy donors. With 60 Vbeta and 13 Jbeta primers, the PCR was carried out. Assay used: immunoSEQ multiplex PCR; TCRdb lists only in-frame clones, some missing. This sample's table has 96,000 or so clones. Study-wide results and limits: Highly shared sequence variants in one cluster were likely a sequencing artifact.

The CDR3 runs 15 residues. The germline gives CDR1 SGHRS, CDR2 YFSETQ. The V end was cut by 4 bases, the J end by 5 bases, with 15 bases between. As for this clone: Its antigen remains unidentified.

The gene calls are TRBV5-1 and TRBJ1-4, with a weak D call TRBD1 (6 bases). The material sequenced was PBMCs. The sequence was collected from a girl under 18 in good health and CMV-seropositive. The CDR3 is CASSLGAVWNEKLFF. As DNA, the CDR3 is TGCGCCAGCAGCCTGGGGGCAGTTTGGAATGAAAAACTGTTTTTT. The full variable domain, in which reference TRBV5-1 and TRBJ1-4 provide the parts outside the CDR3, is KAGVTQTPRYLIKTRGQQVTLSCSPISGHRSVSWYQQTPGQGLQFLFEYFSETQRNKGNFPGRFSGRQFSNSRSEMNVSTLELGDSALYLCASSLGAVWNEKLFFGSGTQLSVL.